This T cell receptor beta chain came from a study of cytomegalovirus exposure and HLA in healthy donors. Study findings and constraints: In a later analysis, HLA-associated beta chains showed higher expansion and lower generation probabilities than comparable chains. Among the CMV-associated chains, a few were confirmed in vitro as specific for CMV antigens. Reported results showed that the classifier diagnosed cytomegalovirus status with high specificity and sensitivity.

Concerning this clone itself: Its cognate antigen is unknown.

60 Vbeta and 13 Jbeta primers were used in PCR. Some clones are missing from TCRdb's copy, which holds only in-frame ones; the method was immunoSEQ multiplex PCR. The table lists 150,000 to 200,000 clones, 68% of them singletons, with approximately 1.5% in the top ten. Trimming stripped 1 base from V and 4 bases from J, with 11 bases between. The CDR3 extends over 14 amino acids. CDR1 is SEHNR and CDR2 is FQNEAQ in the germline V gene (reference sequence). Likely unrecorded immune exposures existed in these nominally healthy donors. This clonotype originated in a man aged 45 to 65 in good health and CMV-seronegative. The sequenced material came from PBMCs. The chain has TRBV7-9 and TRBJ2-7; D may be TRBD1 (5 bases). The CDR3 sequence is CASSLDRWPYEQYF. The DNA for the CDR3 is TGTGCCAGCAGCTTAGACAGGTGGCCTTACGAGCAGTACTTC.